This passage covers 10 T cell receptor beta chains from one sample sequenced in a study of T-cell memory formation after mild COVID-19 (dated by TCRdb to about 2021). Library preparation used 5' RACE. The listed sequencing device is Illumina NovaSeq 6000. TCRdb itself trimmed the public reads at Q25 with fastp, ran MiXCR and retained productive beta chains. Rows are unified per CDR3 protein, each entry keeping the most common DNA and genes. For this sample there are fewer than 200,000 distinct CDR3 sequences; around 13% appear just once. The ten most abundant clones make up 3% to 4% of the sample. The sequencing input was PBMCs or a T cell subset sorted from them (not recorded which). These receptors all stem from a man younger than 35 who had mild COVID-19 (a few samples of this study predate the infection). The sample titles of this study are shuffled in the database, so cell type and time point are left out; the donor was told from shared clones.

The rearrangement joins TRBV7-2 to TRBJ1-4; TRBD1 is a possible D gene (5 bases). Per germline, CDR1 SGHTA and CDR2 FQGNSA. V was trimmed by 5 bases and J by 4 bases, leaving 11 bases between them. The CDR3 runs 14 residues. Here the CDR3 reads CASSLGRRNEKLFF. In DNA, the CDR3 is TGTGCCAGCAGCCTGGGACGTCGTAATGAAAAACTGTTTTTT. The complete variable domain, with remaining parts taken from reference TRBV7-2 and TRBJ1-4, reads GAGVSQSPSNKVTEKGKDVELRCDPISGHTALYWYRQSLGQGLEFLIYFQGNSAPDKSGLPSDRFSAERTGGSVSTLTIQRTQQEDSAVYLCASSLGRRNEKLFFGSGTQLSVL.

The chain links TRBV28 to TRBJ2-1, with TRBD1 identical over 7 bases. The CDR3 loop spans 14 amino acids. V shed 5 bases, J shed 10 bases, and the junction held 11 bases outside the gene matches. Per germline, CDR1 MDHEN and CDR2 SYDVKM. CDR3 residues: CASSPPRTGKEQFF. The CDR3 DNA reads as TGTGCCAGCAGTCCCCCTCGGACAGGAAAGGAGCAGTTCTTC.

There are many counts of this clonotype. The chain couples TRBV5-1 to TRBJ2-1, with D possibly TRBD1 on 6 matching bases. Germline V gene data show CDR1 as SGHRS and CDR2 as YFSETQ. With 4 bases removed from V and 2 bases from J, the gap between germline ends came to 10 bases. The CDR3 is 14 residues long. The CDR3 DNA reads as TGCGCCAGCAGCCGAGACAGGACCTACAATGAGCAGTTCTTC. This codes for CASSRDRTYNEQFF. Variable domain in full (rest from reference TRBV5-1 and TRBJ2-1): KAGVTQTPRYLIKTRGQQVTLSCSPISGHRSVSWYQQTPGQGLQFLFEYFSETQRNKGNFPGRFSGRQFSNSRSEMNVSTLELGDSALYLCASSRDRTYNEQFFGPGTRLTVL.

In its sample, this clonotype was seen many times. In DNA, the CDR3 is TGTGCCAGCAGCCAGGACAGAAATCAGCCCCAGCATTTT. This sequence encodes CASSQDRNQPQHF. The V call is TRBV11-2, the J call TRBJ1-5, with a tentative D call TRBD1 (6 bases). Trimming took off 5 bases at V and 4 bases at J, with 9 bases between the two ends. CDR3 length: 13 residues. Germline CDR1 SGHAT, CDR2 FQNNGV.

CDR3 loop: CASSLSRWPGHGYTF. In nucleotides, the CDR3 is TGCGCCAGCAGCTTGTCCAGGTGGCCAGGGCATGGCTACACCTTC. This sequence joins TRBV5-1 and TRBJ1-2, with D maybe TRBD1 (5 bases). The germline V gene encodes CDR1 SGHRS and CDR2 YFSETQ. This CDR3 region has 15 residues. Trimming stripped 1 base from V and 6 bases from J, with 16 bases between.

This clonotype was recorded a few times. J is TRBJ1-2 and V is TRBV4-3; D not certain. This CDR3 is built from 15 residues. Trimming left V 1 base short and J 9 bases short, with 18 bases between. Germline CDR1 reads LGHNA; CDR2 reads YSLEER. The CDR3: CASSQGGGPQARYTF. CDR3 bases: TGCGCCAGCAGCCAAGGGGGTGGGCCACAAGCTCGCTACACCTTC.

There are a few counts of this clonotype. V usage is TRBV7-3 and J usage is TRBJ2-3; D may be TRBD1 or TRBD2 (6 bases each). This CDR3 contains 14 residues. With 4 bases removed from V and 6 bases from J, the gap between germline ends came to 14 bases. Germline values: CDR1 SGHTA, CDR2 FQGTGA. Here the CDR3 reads CASSSLGGKDTQYF. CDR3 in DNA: TGTGCCAGCAGCTCCCTAGGGGGGAAGGATACGCAGTATTTT.

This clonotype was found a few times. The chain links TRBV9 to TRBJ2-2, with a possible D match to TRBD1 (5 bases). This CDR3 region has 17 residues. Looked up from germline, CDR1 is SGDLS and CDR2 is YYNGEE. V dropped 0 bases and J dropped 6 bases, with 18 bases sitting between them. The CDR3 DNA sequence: TGTGCCAGCAGCGTAGAGAGCAGGGTCGCGCTCGCCGGGGAGCTGTTTTTT. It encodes CASSVESRVALAGELFF.

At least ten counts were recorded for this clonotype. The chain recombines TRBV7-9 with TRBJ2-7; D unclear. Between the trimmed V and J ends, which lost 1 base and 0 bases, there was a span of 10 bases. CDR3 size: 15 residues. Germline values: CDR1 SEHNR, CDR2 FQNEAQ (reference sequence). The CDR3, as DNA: TGTGCCAGCAGCTTAGAAGGGATTAGCTCCTACGAGCAGTACGTC. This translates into CASSLEGISSYEQYV.

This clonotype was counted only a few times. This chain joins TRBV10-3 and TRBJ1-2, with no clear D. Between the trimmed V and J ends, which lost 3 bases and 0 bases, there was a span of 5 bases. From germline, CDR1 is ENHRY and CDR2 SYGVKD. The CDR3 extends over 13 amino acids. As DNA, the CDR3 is TGTGCCATCAGTGAAAACCCTAACTATGGCTACACCTTC. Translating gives CAISENPNYGYTF.